Listed below are T cell receptor beta chains from one sample, sequenced in a study of cytomegalovirus exposure and HLA in healthy donors. Sequencing was performed with immunoSEQ multiplex PCR; in TCRdb, only in-frame clones are kept and a portion is missing. The sample consists of fewer than 250,000 clones, 83% of them appearing once. Sequencing was carried out using PBMCs. These receptors all stem from a woman aged 18-29 years in good health and CMV-seronegative. Both conserved end residues are part of each CDR3. The order of the fields is J gene, clone size, V gene, D gene, CDR3 protein, CDR3 DNA. A D gene is named only where the DNA matches it firmly. Clone size is not always given. Where it is, it says once, few, many or a class for expanded clones.

j_gene: TRBJ1-3
abundance: once
v_gene: TRBV2
d_gene: NA
CDR3aa: CASSPEGVPGNTIYF
CDR3nt: TGTGCCAGCAGCCCCGAGGGGGTCCCTGGAAACACCATATATTTT

j_gene: TRBJ2-1
abundance: few
v_gene: TRBV4-1
d_gene: NA
CDR3aa: CASSQEGRDEQFF
CDR3nt: TGCGCCAGCAGCCAAGAGGGCCGGGATGAGCAGTTCTTC

j_gene: TRBJ1-5
abundance: NA
v_gene: TRBV28
d_gene: NA
CDR3aa: CASSSRAYNQPQHF
CDR3nt: TGTGCCAGCAGTTCCCGGGCCTACAATCAGCCCCAGCATTTT

j_gene: TRBJ1-3
abundance: few
v_gene: TRBV28
d_gene: NA
CDR3aa: CASTLPTGRRNTIYF
CDR3nt: TGTGCCAGCACCCTCCCGACGGGCAGAAGAAACACCATATATTTT

j_gene: TRBJ2-3
abundance: NA
v_gene: TRBV5-5
d_gene: TRBD1
CDR3aa: CASSLGDRSTDTQYF
CDR3nt: TGTGCCAGCAGCTTGGGGGACAGGAGCACAGATACGCAGTATTTT

j_gene: TRBJ2-3
abundance: NA
v_gene: TRBV10-3
d_gene: NA
CDR3aa: CAISEGDTQYF
CDR3nt: TGTGCCATCAGTGAAGGAGATACGCAGTATTTT

j_gene: TRBJ2-3
abundance: once
v_gene: TRBV2
d_gene: NA
CDR3aa: CASSVNTDTQYF
CDR3nt: TGTGCCAGCAGTGTCAACACAGATACGCAGTATTTT

j_gene: TRBJ2-1
abundance: few
v_gene: TRBV6-4
d_gene: TRBD2
CDR3aa: CASSGLAGGNEQFF
CDR3nt: TGTGCCAGCAGTGGTCTAGCGGGGGGAAATGAGCAGTTCTTC

j_gene: TRBJ1-4
abundance: NA
v_gene: TRBV27
d_gene: NA
CDR3aa: CASSAPRVQNEKLFF
CDR3nt: TGTGCCAGCAGCGCCCCTAGGGTTCAGAATGAAAAACTGTTTTTT

j_gene: TRBJ1-4
abundance: NA
v_gene: TRBV5-1
d_gene: NA
CDR3aa: CASSLGVGAREKLFF
CDR3nt: TGCGCCAGCAGCTTGGGAGTGGGGGCGCGTGAAAAACTGTTTTTT

j_gene: TRBJ1-5
abundance: NA
v_gene: TRBV7-8
d_gene: NA
CDR3aa: CASSLGRWGNQPQHF
CDR3nt: TGTGCCAGCAGCCTGGGGCGCTGGGGGAATCAGCCCCAGCATTTT

j_gene: TRBJ2-1
abundance: NA
v_gene: TRBV9
d_gene: NA
CDR3aa: CASSPPISYNEQFF
CDR3nt: TGTGCCAGCAGCCCTCCGATCTCCTACAATGAGCAGTTCTTC

j_gene: TRBJ1-2
abundance: NA
v_gene: TRBV11-2
d_gene: NA
CDR3aa: CASTSAGRVYGYTF
CDR3nt: TGTGCCAGCACCTCAGCCGGCAGGGTATATGGCTACACCTTC

j_gene: TRBJ1-5
abundance: many
v_gene: TRBV15
d_gene: NA
CDR3aa: CATSRDNQPQHF
CDR3nt: TGTGCCACCAGCAGAGATAATCAGCCCCAGCATTTT

j_gene: TRBJ2-7
abundance: few
v_gene: TRBV5-1
d_gene: NA
CDR3aa: CAGAQSPGTISEQYF
CDR3nt: TGCGCCGGCGCACAGTCCCCCGGGACAATTTCCGAGCAGTACTTC

j_gene: TRBJ1-1
abundance: NA
v_gene: TRBV13
d_gene: NA
CDR3aa: CASNGGTGARTEAFF
CDR3nt: TGTGCCAGCAACGGGGGAACCGGCGCGCGGACTGAAGCTTTCTTT

j_gene: TRBJ2-3
abundance: NA
v_gene: TRBV6-5
d_gene: TRBD2
CDR3aa: CASSRREGTDTQYF
CDR3nt: TGTGCCAGCAGCCGGCGGGAGGGCACAGATACGCAGTATTTT

j_gene: TRBJ2-3
abundance: NA
v_gene: TRBV7-8
d_gene: TRBD2
CDR3aa: CASSPLLAGLLTDTQYF
CDR3nt: TGTGCCAGCAGCCCGCTACTAGCGGGGCTCCTCACAGATACGCAGTATTTT

j_gene: TRBJ2-7
abundance: NA
v_gene: TRBV19
d_gene: TRBD2
CDR3aa: CASKEGLAGSYEQYF
CDR3nt: TGTGCCAGTAAAGAGGGACTAGCGGGTTCCTACGAGCAGTACTTC

j_gene: TRBJ1-1
abundance: NA
v_gene: TRBV15
d_gene: NA
CDR3aa: CATSPRGGNTEAFF
CDR3nt: TGTGCCACCAGCCCCCGCGGAGGGAACACTGAAGCTTTCTTT

j_gene: TRBJ2-5
abundance: NA
v_gene: TRBV10-3
d_gene: NA
CDR3aa: CAISEGLLETQYF
CDR3nt: TGTGCCATCAGTGAGGGCCTCTTGGAGACCCAGTACTTC

j_gene: TRBJ1-2
abundance: NA
v_gene: TRBV7-9
d_gene: NA
CDR3aa: CASSKESTGNYGYTF
CDR3nt: TGTGCCAGCAGCAAGGAAAGCACAGGGAACTATGGCTACACCTTC

j_gene: TRBJ2-7
abundance: few
v_gene: TRBV4-1
d_gene: NA
CDR3aa: CASSQDPGVLGAGYEQYF
CDR3nt: TGCGCCAGCAGCCAAGATCCGGGGGTGCTTGGGGCGGGCTACGAGCAGTACTTC

j_gene: TRBJ1-1
abundance: NA
v_gene: TRBV9
d_gene: NA
CDR3aa: CASSVTGLNTEAFF
CDR3nt: TGTGCCAGCAGCGTAACGGGACTGAACACTGAAGCTTTCTTT

j_gene: TRBJ2-7
abundance: NA
v_gene: TRBV5-1
d_gene: TRBD1
CDR3aa: CASSLGRTGAYEQYF
CDR3nt: TGCGCCAGCAGCTTGGGCCGGACAGGGGCTTACGAGCAGTACTTC

j_gene: TRBJ1-2
abundance: NA
v_gene: TRBV13
d_gene: TRBD1
CDR3aa: CASSPGTGVTYGYTF
CDR3nt: TGTGCCAGCAGCCCCGGGACAGGGGTTACCTATGGCTACACCTTC

j_gene: TRBJ1-2
abundance: NA
v_gene: TRBV9
d_gene: NA
CDR3aa: CASSGQGTANYGYTF
CDR3nt: TGTGCCAGCAGCGGCCAGGGTACAGCTAACTATGGCTACACCTTC